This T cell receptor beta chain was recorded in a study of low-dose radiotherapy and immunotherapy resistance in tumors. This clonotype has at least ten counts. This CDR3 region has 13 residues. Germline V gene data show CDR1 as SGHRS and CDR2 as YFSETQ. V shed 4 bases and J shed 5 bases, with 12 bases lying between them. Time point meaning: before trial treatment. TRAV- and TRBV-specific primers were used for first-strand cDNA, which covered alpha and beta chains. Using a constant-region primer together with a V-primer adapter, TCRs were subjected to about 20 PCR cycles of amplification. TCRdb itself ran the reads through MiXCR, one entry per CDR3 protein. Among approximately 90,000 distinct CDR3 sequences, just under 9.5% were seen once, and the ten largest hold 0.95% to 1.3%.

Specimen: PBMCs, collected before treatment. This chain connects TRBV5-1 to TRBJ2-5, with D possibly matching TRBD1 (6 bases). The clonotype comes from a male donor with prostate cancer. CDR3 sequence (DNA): TGCGCCAGCAGCAGCCAGGGGCCGGAGACCCAGTACTTC. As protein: CASSSQGPETQYF.